The present T cell receptor (beta chain) was sequenced within a study of cytomegalovirus exposure and HLA in healthy donors. Regarding the study as a whole: Among TCR sequences, most were rare, though some public TCRs appeared in many donors. A later analysis found TCR association rates differed by HLA locus, highest for DRB1 and lowest for HLA-C.

PCR was performed using 60 Vbeta and 13 Jbeta primers. Per the original data handling: As a later analysis found, there were approximately 80 million unique TCR beta chains, of which roughly 11 million were shared. Profiling relied on immunoSEQ multiplex PCR, and the TCRdb table lists in-frame clones only, not all of them. The DNA was the basis for D and trimming; V, J and clone size are from that table. Of 140,000 to 150,000 clones in the sample, about 80% are singletons; the top ten hold roughly 4.8%. Germline lookup yields CDR1 SGDLS and CDR2 YYNGEE. The CDR3 has 14 amino acids. V lost 0 bases and J 5 bases, leaving 9 bases between the germline ends. On this clone: Antigen: not known.

The V and J genes are TRBV9 and TRBJ1-5; tentatively, D is TRBD1 (5 bases). Source material: PBMCs. The sequence was collected from a man in his forties or fifties in good health and CMV-seronegative. The CDR3 sequence: CASSVDTGYQPQHF. The CDR3 region has the DNA TGTGCCAGCAGCGTAGACACAGGTTATCAGCCCCAGCATTTT. The variable domain in full, completed from reference TRBV9 and TRBJ1-5, reads DSGVTQTPKHLITATGQRVTLRCSPRSGDLSVYWYQQSLDQGLQFLIQYYNGEERAKGNILERFSAQQFPDLHSELNLSSLELGDSALYFCASSVDTGYQPQHFGDGTRLSIL.